These 14 T cell receptor beta chains were all obtained from the same sample, sequenced in a study of T cells after yellow fever vaccination (dated by TCRdb to about 2019). The treatment or condition label corresponds to: live attenuated yellow fever vaccine strain. The receptor library was made with 5' RACE. Instrument used: Illumina HiSeq 2500. TCRdb redid the processing of the public reads, applying fastp at Q25 and MiXCR, and retained in-frame beta chains. Each entry is one CDR3 protein sequence, shown with its most common DNA and genes. This sample comprises around 400,000 distinct CDR3 sequences, 11% of them detected only once. Of the sample, around 20% is held by the ten largest clones. The sequenced sample was PBMCs, obtained on the day of the first yellow fever vaccination. The receptors shown here come from a young man who received the YFV17D yellow fever vaccine.

The chain joins TRBV6-2 or TRBV6-3 to TRBJ2-7, with D perhaps TRBD1 (6 bases). This CDR3 contains 12 residues. V dropped 10 bases and J dropped 2 bases, with 12 bases sitting between them. Germline loops: CDR1 MNHEY, CDR2 SVGEGT. The CDR3 region is CATRGQTYEQYV. The CDR3 DNA reads as TGTGCCACCAGAGGACAGACCTACGAGCAGTACGTC.

This chain connects TRBV4-1 to TRBJ1-6; TRBD1 matches at 7 bases. J gave up 0 bases and V 3 bases, and 5 bases lay outside the gene matches. Germline CDR1 MGHRA, CDR2 YSYEKL. This CDR3 region has 17 residues. The CDR3 nucleotides read TGCGCCAGCAGCCAGACAGGGTCGAGCTCCTATAATTCACCCCTCCACTTT. It specifies CASSQTGSSSYNSPLHF.

V gene TRBV5-4 combines with J gene TRBJ1-4, with D unresolved. This CDR3 region has 13 residues. Trimming removed 1 base from V and 8 bases from J, with 9 bases in between. Germline CDR1 SGHNT, CDR2 YYREEE (reference sequence). For the CDR3, the DNA is TGTGCCAGCAGCTTGCAGGATGGGGAAAAACTGTTTTTT. It specifies CASSLQDGEKLFF.

CDR3 residues: CASSYPQENTEAFF. The CDR3 DNA reads as TGTGCCAGCAGTTACCCCCAGGAGAACACTGAAGCTTTCTTT. This rearrangement joins TRBV6-5 to TRBJ1-1, with unresolved D. Germline V CDR1 and CDR2: MNHEY, SVGAGI. V was clipped by 2 bases and J by 1 base, with 8 bases between them. The CDR3 covers 14 residues.

This clonotype was counted only a few times. This chain joins TRBV5-1 and TRBJ2-5; D is perhaps TRBD2 (5 bases). Germline CDR1 reads SGHRS; CDR2 reads YFSETQ. V was pared by 1 base and J by 5 bases, with 12 bases between. This CDR3 is built from 14 residues. The DNA for the CDR3 is TGCGCCAGCAGCTTGCTCTCCCGAGGGGAGACCCAGTACTTC. As protein: CASSLLSRGETQYF.

This clonotype was counted a few times. The chain joins TRBV19 to TRBJ2-4; D ambiguous. Trimming cost V 4 bases and J 1 base, with 11 bases left between them. The germline CDR1 and CDR2 sequences are LNHDA and SQIVND (reference sequence). There are 15 residues in the CDR3. CDR3 nucleotides: TGTGCCAGTAGTACCCCCAGGAGCGCCAAAAACATTCAGTACTTC. Translation gives CASSTPRSAKNIQYF.

The chain couples TRBV28 to TRBJ2-7; D ambiguous. Germline lookup yields CDR1 MDHEN and CDR2 SYDVKM. There are 16 residues in the CDR3. The V end was cut by 6 bases, the J end by 5 bases, with 23 bases between. This CDR3 reads CASRGTVKLGLDEQYF. The CDR3 DNA reads TGTGCCAGCAGAGGAACGGTGAAACTGGGTCTCGACGAGCAGTACTTC.

The V call is TRBV6-1, the J call TRBJ2-1, with a tentative D call TRBD2 (5 bases). CDR3 size: 14 residues. Germline CDR1 and CDR2: MNHNS and SASEGT. V shed 5 bases and J shed 3 bases, with 11 bases lying between them. DNA of the CDR3: TGTGCCAGCAGTCCGCGTGAGGGCTACAATGAGCAGTTCTTC. Its translation is CASSPREGYNEQFF.

This clonotype came up a few times. The V and J genes are TRBV9 and TRBJ2-7; D gene uncertain. Per germline, CDR1 SGDLS and CDR2 YYNGEE. This CDR3 has 8 amino acids. The CDR3 bases are TGTGCCAGCAGCGTAAGATGCGTC. Translated, it gives CASSVRCV.

This sequence joins TRBV18 and TRBJ2-1; 11 bases fit TRBD2. J lost 3 bases, V lost 6 bases, and 7 bases had no gene match. The CDR3 totals 16 residues. CDR1 KGHSH and CDR2 LQKENI come from the germline V gene. DNA of the CDR3: TGTGCCAGCTCGCCGACTAGCGGGGACTTCTACAATGAGCAGTTCTTC. Amino acids: CASSPTSGDFYNEQFF.

This clonotype came up a few times. V is TRBV6-5 and J is TRBJ2-4; no reliable D call. The CDR3 runs 15 residues. Trimming stripped 0 bases from V and 0 bases from J, with 6 bases between. CDR1 and CDR2 (germline): MNHEY, SVGAGI. This CDR3 is CASSYSRLAKNIQYF. The CDR3 nucleotides read TGTGCCAGCAGTTACTCGAGACTAGCCAAAAACATTCAGTACTTC.

This clonotype was counted a few times. This sequence joins TRBV7-2 and TRBJ2-7; 8 nucleotides align to TRBD2. This CDR3 has 15 residues. The V and J ends lost 1 base and 4 bases, in that order; junction bases with no gene match: 6. The V gene's germline CDR1 is SGHTA and CDR2 FQGNSA. CDR3 residues: CASSLDGGARYEQYV. The DNA of the CDR3 is TGTGCCAGCAGCTTAGACGGGGGGGCCCGGTACGAGCAGTACGTC.

V gene TRBV28 combines with J gene TRBJ2-2; D might be TRBD1 (6 bases). Germline CDR1 is MDHEN and CDR2 is SYDVKM. Trimming took off 4 bases at V and 6 bases at J, with 18 bases between the two ends. This CDR3 contains 16 residues. CDR3 in DNA: TGTGCCAGCAGTTCCCCAGGGGTTCGGAGGCCCGGGGAGCTGTTTTTT. It codes for CASSSPGVRRPGELFF.

This clonotype came up a few times. V is TRBV24-1 and J is TRBJ2-1; 11 bases line up with TRBD1. With 6 bases clipped from V and 0 bases from J, the junction kept 9 bases outside the gene matches. Germline loops: CDR1 KGHDR, CDR2 SFDVKD. The length of the CDR3 is 18 residues. The chain's CDR3 is CATSPGTGGVSSYNEQFF. Here the CDR3 DNA reads TGTGCCACCAGTCCCGGGACAGGGGGGGTCAGCTCCTACAATGAGCAGTTCTTC.